Each of the 8 T cell receptor beta chains below was sequenced from the same sample in a study of regulatory dendritic cells for organ transplantation. Clones were read by immunoSEQ multiplex PCR, and TCRdb kept only the in-frame ones, dropping some. The table lists approximately 9,300 clones, under 70% of them singletons, with around 0.58% in the top ten. What these receptors recognize is not known. Allogeneic regulatory or mature dendritic cells were co-cultured for less than 6 days with CFSE-labeled sorted T cells at 1:10. Sequences were obtained from naive CD4+ T cells from blood cultured with dendritic cells. Noted subset: CD45RA+ naive T cells. These receptors originate from a human donor in good health.

The V gene is TRBV12-5, the J gene TRBJ2-1, with D possibly TRBD2 on 6 matching bases. The CDR3 is 14 amino acids. V lost 6 bases and J lost 6, with 15 bases in between. Germline V gene lookup returns CDR1 LGHNT and CDR2 FRNRAP. The CDR3 DNA reads as TGTGCTAGTGGCACCCGCCGGGGGATCAATGAGCAGTTCTTC. As protein: CASGTRRGINEQFF.

In the case of this clone: Sequence at one end of the junction differs from germline and may be a read error. The chain has TRBV7-3 and TRBJ2-5, with D tentatively TRBD2 (7 bases). CDR3 length: 15 residues. Germline lookup yields CDR1 SGHTA and CDR2 FQGTGA. CDR3 protein: CTSSLRGGAGETQYF. CDR3 nucleotides: TGTACCAGCAGCTTACGAGGGGGGGCGGGAGAGACCCAGTACTTC.

This clone was counted only a few times. This sequence joins TRBV5-1 and TRBJ1-1; tentatively, D is TRBD1 (5 bases). V lost 4 bases and J lost 4, with 17 bases in between. The CDR3 contains 15 residues. Looked up from germline, CDR1 is SGHRS and CDR2 is YFSETQ. The CDR3 sequence is CASSALGEGGTEAFF. Here the CDR3 DNA reads TGCGCCAGCAGCGCGTTAGGGGAAGGTGGCACTGAAGCTTTCTTT.

This clone was seen a few times. This chain uses TRBV27 with TRBJ1-2; 12 positions agree with TRBD1. CDR1 and CDR2 from the germline V gene are MNHEY and SMNVEV (reference sequence). V lost 3 bases to trimming and J lost 8 bases; unmatched junction nucleotides: 13. This CDR3 comprises 17 residues. The CDR3 sequence: CASSLSSSGTGGVGYTF. The CDR3 bases are TGTGCCAGCAGTTTGTCATCGTCCGGGACAGGGGGCGTGGGCTACACCTTC.

This chain links TRBV29-1 with TRBJ1-4; TRBD1 aligns across 7 bases. The length of the CDR3 is 15 residues. J was trimmed by 3 bases and V by 4 bases; bases with no gene match: 8. Germline CDR1 and CDR2: SQVTM and ANQGSEA. Here the CDR3 DNA reads TGCAGCGTTGGAGCAGGGGGGCAATCTAATGAAAAACTGTTTTTT. Protein: CSVGAGGQSNEKLFF.

The chain uses TRBV6-5 and TRBJ1-1; D is undetermined. Germline V gives CDR1 MNHEY, CDR2 SVGAGI. The CDR3 covers 13 residues. V was cut by 2 bases and J by 6 bases, with 10 bases left in between. As DNA, the CDR3 is TGTGCCAGCAGTTACGCGGTACGGGCTGAAGCTTTCTTT. Its translation is CASSYAVRAEAFF.

Only a few counts were recorded for this clone. The V and J genes are TRBV6-1 and TRBJ1-5; D is perhaps TRBD1 (5 bases). The CDR3 covers 13 residues. Trimming took 2 bases from V and 7 from J, leaving 9 bases between them. Germline assignment: CDR1 MNHNS and CDR2 SASEGT. Here the CDR3 DNA reads TGTGCCAGCAGTGAACAGGGCGGCCAGCCCCAGCATTTT. Translating it yields CASSEQGGQPQHF.

The V and J genes are TRBV10-3 and TRBJ2-2; possibly TRBD1 for D (6 bases). The CDR3 is made up of 15 amino acids. V was shortened by 4 bases and J by 0 bases, with 9 bases between the two germline ends. Germline loops: CDR1 ENHRY, CDR2 SYGVKD. In DNA, the CDR3 is TGTGCCATCAGTGGTACAGGGCCGAACACCGGGGAGCTGTTTTTT. It translates to CAISGTGPNTGELFF.